This TCR beta chain was captured in a study of cytomegalovirus exposure and HLA in healthy donors (dated by TCRdb to 2015 to 2018). Regarding the complete study: An earlier analysis of roughly 500 of the donors reported 276 Gb of sequence data and about 120 million unique TCR beta sequences obtained from roughly 180 million T cells. The genetic ancestry cluster associated with self-reported Caucasian donors included 81% of the roughly 410 genotyped donors. All discovery cohort repertoires had been generated using a single sequencing platform. About 300 gigabases of sequencing data and approximately 84 million unique TCR sequences were included in an early release covering roughly 600 HLA-typed donors. Rather than using new phenotypic data, the later analysis identified candidate immune exposures from TCR beta sequences and from how often those sequences occurred across donors. Typing coverage varied by locus: roughly 629-640 donors for A, B, C, DRB1 and DQB1; 522 for DQA1; about 600 for DPA1; roughly 450 for DPB1. Four to six DR-DQ haplotypes were handled as single units for association and clustering, since linkage in the cohort was strong. To study patterns of TCR occurrence, a later analysis re-analyzed previously published TCR beta repertoires from 666 donors and added high-resolution HLA genotyping. Using immunosequencing, the study profiled T cell repertoires from roughly 650 subjects and related those repertoires to cytomegalovirus serostatus. An earlier analysis of fewer than 700 of the donors applied high-throughput TCR beta sequencing to assess whether each TCR beta V gene segment acted as functional or pseudogenic. High-throughput TCR immunosequencing, statistical association of individual TCRs with disease status, and machine learning were combined to predict cytomegalovirus infection status. Donor age, sex, ethnicity and CMV serostatus were compiled together with the repertoire data. Class I and class II HLA loci were covered by the typing at four-digit resolution. Across 398 genotyped donors of the cohort, an average of about 250,000 unique TCR beta nucleotide sequences per donor were sequenced, and approximately 17% of those sequences were non-productive. The aim of the study was to test whether cataloging public T cell receptors could identify signatures of past pathogen exposure. Genome-wide SNP genotypes for about 65% of the 666 donors were used in a later genetic analysis, which treated that subset as a discovery cohort. Besides the first cohort of 500 to 700 subjects, a separate validation cohort made up of 120 different subjects was used.

What the authors observed across the whole study: In a later analysis, TCR association rates were found to vary across HLA loci, with the most associated TCRs seen for DRB1 alleles and the fewest for HLA-C alleles. In a later analysis, several top co-occurrence clusters were reported to appear linked to parvovirus B19, influenza, CMV and Epstein-Barr virus. A total of 164 TCR beta chains were listed by the study as associated with cytomegalovirus. Some IMGT-functional V segments, including TRBV6-2 and TRBV6-3, could not be distinguished by the 87-base-pair reads and were therefore excluded. Cytomegalovirus status was reported to be diagnosed by the classifier with high specificity and sensitivity in both the original and validation cohorts. Most TCR sequences were seen in very few donors, while some public TCRs were found in many individuals. The authors suggested that the approach could potentially be extended to other disease states and immunological phenotypes. A further reported finding was that TCR beta sequences accurately predicted the HLA-A and HLA-B alleles for most subjects in the first cohort. A later analysis associated around 16,000 TCR beta sequences with specific HLA alleles at a false discovery rate of 0.05. A later analysis found that HLA-associated TCR beta chains were more clonally expanded and had lower generation probabilities than equally common non-associated chains. In a later genetic analysis, a missense DCLRE1C variant was associated with V-gene and J-gene trimming of TCR beta chains, and the association was replicated in an independent cohort. In an earlier analysis of around 600 of the donors, most TCR beta V segments were observed in productive rearrangements about 90% or about 30% of the time, broadly matching IMGT annotations. A few of the identified cytomegalovirus-associated TCR beta chains were confirmed in vitro to be specific for cytomegalovirus antigens. Roughly uniform sequencing depth across donors was assumed in presence/absence analyses, although this assumption may not hold. According to a later analysis, most CMV-associated TCR beta chains appeared to be HLA-restricted, and the HLA associations seemed to be driven largely by CMV exposure. Linkage disequilibrium might explain the correlated functional status among segregating V segments, but an unknown experimental factor could not be excluded. The earlier analysis of 587 of the donors excluded seventeen rarely observed V segments, including chromosome 9 orphons, because counts were too low. The cohort was sequenced for TCR beta chains only, and without alpha or paired-chain data the features that could be detected were limited. When HLA alleles, especially DR and DQ, strongly co-occurred, TCR associations were difficult to assign to individual alleles. Compared with the roughly 710-donor mean, donors in an Asian-associated ancestry cluster had fewer N-insertions in productive TCRs, according to a later genetic analysis. Because HLA typing was missing for some donors at each locus, association tests included only the typed subset. The only immune exposure information available for the cohort was CMV serostatus. A cluster of highly shared sequence variants was judged likely to be a technical artifact of the sequencing pipeline.

The germline V gene specifies MNHEY as CDR1 and SVGAGI as CDR2. V gives up 8 bases and J gives up 3 bases, and the segment between their germline ends measures 13 bases. The CDR3 holds 13 amino acids from the cysteine to the phenylalanine. Left in the record is the CDR3 DNA by itself, 39 bases read in frame from the first base. Libraries were made using the immunoSEQ multiplex PCR assay. For the multiplex PCR, a mixture combining 60 forward primers for TCR Vbeta segments and 13 reverse primers for TCR Jbeta segments was used. A multiplex PCR assay on genomic DNA amplified the CDR3 region of rearranged TCR beta genes. The amplified TCR beta libraries were sequenced on the Illumina HiSeq System as 87-base-pair reads. The authors processed their data as follows. A later analysis tallied approximately 87 million unique TCR beta chains across the 610 or so repertoires, and approximately 11 million of those chains were shared by two or more donors. To remove PCR and sequencing errors, raw reads were error-corrected and collapsed into unique sequences using a nearest-neighbor algorithm that merged closely related sequences. CDR3 sequences were aligned to IMGT reference sequences to assign V, D and J gene segments. For a sequence to be retained, a match of at least six nucleotides to both a V gene segment and a J gene segment was required. Rearrangements were called productive when the CDR3 lacked stop codons and stayed in frame with V and J; all others were non-productive. CDR3 was defined according to IMGT convention as the region running from the second conserved V-encoded cysteine to the conserved J-encoded phenylalanine. The earlier analysis of some 600 of the donors excluded sequences that lacked an unambiguous match to a single V gene segment. An earlier analysis of 587 of the donors called V segments functional above 56.7% productive rearrangements and segregating when the between-donor standard deviation exceeded 5%. A statistical classification framework was developed to diagnose cytomegalovirus status using the catalog of TCR beta chain sequences. In a later analysis, TCR nucleotide sequences were compared against IMGT/GENE-DB human TR gene sequences so that V and J genes could be assigned. Using the TCRdist pipeline, a later analysis assigned CDR3 sequences along with most-parsimonious VDJ recombination scenarios. A later analysis defined each TCR beta chain by its CDR3 amino acid sequence plus V-gene family, and excluded reads lacking a unique V-gene family. To address suspected cross-contamination and a sequencing artifact, a later analysis removed approximately 590 highly shared, low-generation-probability nucleotide sequences. In a later analysis, a clonal expansion index for each public chain was calculated from normalized within-repertoire ranks of inferred template counts. A later analysis computed generation probabilities with a VDJ recombination model fitted to out-of-frame rearrangements, and checked the results against IGoR. In a later analysis, TCR-TCR, TCR-HLA and TCR-CMV co-occurrence was scored with hypergeometric tests, and a repertoire-size bias correction was applied to TCR pairs. In a later analysis, false discovery rates were estimated by permuting HLA or CMV assignments 20 times. A later analysis grouped co-occurring TCRs with DBSCAN, adding TCRdist sequence similarity when clustering within HLA-allele-positive subsets. Repertoires with fewer than 30,000 or more than 120,000 public chains, plus five repertoires with anomalous nucleotide sharing, were excluded from co-occurrence clustering. What TCRdb holds here is the immuneACCESS table cut down to in-frame rearrangements. Part of the clones is not present; checked against another copy, under half of the missing clones reflect an unresolved V gene, and the others are unexplained. The V and J calls and clone size were taken over from that table, and D and trimming were inferred from the DNA. The sample has about 200,000 clones on record, 86% of them singletons. Around 0.3% of the sample goes to the ten largest clones.

About this clone itself: Its antigen specificity is not known. No much larger clonotype is one base removed from it; base qualities were not supplied.

The cohort consisted of approximately 690 healthy bone marrow donors. At the time of sampling, all cohort members were nominally healthy, though unrecorded immune exposures were likely present. The donor tested CMV seronegative and was one of the 352 seronegative cohort members. Every donor gave a peripheral blood sample, and the peripheral blood mononuclear cells from that sample were used for TCR beta sequencing. Genomic DNA was extracted from the blood cell samples with the Qiagen DNeasy Blood Extraction Kit. The sequencing input was PBMCs. The sequence is built from TRBV6-5 and TRBJ1-2, with a weak D call of TRBD1 (6 bases match). The TCR was taken from a woman aged 25 to 39 in good health and CMV-seronegative. The nucleotide sequence is given as TGTGCCAGCTACCTCGGACAGTACTATGGCTACACCTTC. Its amino acids are CASYLGQYYGYTF.